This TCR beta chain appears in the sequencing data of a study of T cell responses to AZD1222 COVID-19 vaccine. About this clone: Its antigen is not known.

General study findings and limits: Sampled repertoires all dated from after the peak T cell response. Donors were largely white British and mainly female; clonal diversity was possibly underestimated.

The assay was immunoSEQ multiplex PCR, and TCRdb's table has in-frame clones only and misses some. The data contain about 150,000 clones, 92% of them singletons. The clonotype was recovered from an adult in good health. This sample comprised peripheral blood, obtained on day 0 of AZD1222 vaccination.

CDR3 nucleotide sequence: TGTGCCAGCAGTTTTCAGGGGTCGGGTGGAAACACCATATATTTT. It encodes CASSFQGSGGNTIYF. The chain links TRBV27 to TRBJ1-3, with D possibly being TRBD1 (6 bases). CDR3 size: 15 residues. The V end lost 3 bases, the J end lost 3 bases, and 12 bases lay between the germline ends. Germline V gene data show CDR1 as MNHEY and CDR2 as SMNVEV (reference sequence).